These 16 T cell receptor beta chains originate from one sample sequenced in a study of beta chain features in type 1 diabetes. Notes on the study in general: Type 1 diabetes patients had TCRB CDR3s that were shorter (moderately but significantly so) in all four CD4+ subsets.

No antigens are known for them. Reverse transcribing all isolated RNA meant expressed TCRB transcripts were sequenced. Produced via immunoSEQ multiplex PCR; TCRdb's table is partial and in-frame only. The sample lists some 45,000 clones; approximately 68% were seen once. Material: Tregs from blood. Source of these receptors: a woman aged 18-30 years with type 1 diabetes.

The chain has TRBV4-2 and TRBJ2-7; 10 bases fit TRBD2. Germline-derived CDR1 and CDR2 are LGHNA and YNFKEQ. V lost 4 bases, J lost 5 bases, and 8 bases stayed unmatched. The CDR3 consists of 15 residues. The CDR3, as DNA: TGTGCCAGCAGCCGATTTAGCGGGGGGTCGAACGAGCAGTACTTC. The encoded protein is CASSRFSGGSNEQYF.

CDR3 nucleotide sequence: TGTGCCATCCAGTTAGGGGCCAATCAGCCCCAGCATTTT. This translates into CAIQLGANQPQHF. V gene TRBV10-3 combines with J gene TRBJ1-5; D might be TRBD1 (5 bases). V was shortened by 8 bases and J by 3 bases, with 11 bases between the two germline ends. The CDR3 contains 13 residues. CDR1 ENHRY and CDR2 SYGVKD come from the germline V gene.

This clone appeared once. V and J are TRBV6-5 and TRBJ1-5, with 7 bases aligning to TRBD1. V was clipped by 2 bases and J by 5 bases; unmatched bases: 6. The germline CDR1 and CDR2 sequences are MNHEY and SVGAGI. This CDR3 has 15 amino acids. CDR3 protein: CASSYRQGPDQPQHF. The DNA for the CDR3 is TGTGCCAGCAGTTACAGACAGGGACCGGATCAGCCCCAGCATTTT.

The CDR3 region is CASSQDLGPGRDYTF. CDR3 DNA: TGCGCCAGCAGCCAAGATTTGGGGCCAGGGAGGGACTACACCTTC. The chain is built from TRBV4-3 and TRBJ1-2; maybe TRBD1 (5 bases). The CDR3 is 15 amino acids. The ends were cut back, 0 bases at V and 10 bases at J, with 18 bases in the middle. From germline, CDR1 is LGHNA and CDR2 YSLEER.

The CDR3 nucleotides are TGTGCCAGAAGACTAGCGGGAAACACCGGGGAGCTGTTTTTT. The encoded protein is CARRLAGNTGELFF. The chain joins TRBV2 to TRBJ2-2, with 11 bases that match TRBD2. CDR1 is SNHLY, CDR2 FYNNEI, per germline. The CDR3 extends over 14 amino acids. Unmatched junction bases numbered 2, after V lost 9 bases and J lost 2 bases. The variable domain in full, completed from reference TRBV2 and TRBJ2-2, reads EPEVTQTPSHQVTQMGQEVILRCVPISNHLYFYWYRQILGQKVEFLVSFYNNEISEKSEIFDDQFSVERPDGSNFTLKIRSTKLEDSAMYFCARRLAGNTGELFFGEGSRLTVL.

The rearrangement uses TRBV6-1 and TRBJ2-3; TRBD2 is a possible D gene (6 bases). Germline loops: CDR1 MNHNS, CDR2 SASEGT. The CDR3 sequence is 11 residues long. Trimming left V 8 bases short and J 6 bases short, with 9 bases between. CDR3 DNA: TGTGCCAGCTATCGGGGGGATACGCAGTATTTT. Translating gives CASYRGDTQYF.

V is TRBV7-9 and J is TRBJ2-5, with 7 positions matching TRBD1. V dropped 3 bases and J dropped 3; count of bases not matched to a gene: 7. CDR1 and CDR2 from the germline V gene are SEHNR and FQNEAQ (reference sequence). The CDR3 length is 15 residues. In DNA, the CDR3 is TGTGCCAGCAGCTTGAGGGGGCTAACTAAAGAGACCCAGTACTTC. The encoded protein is CASSLRGLTKETQYF.

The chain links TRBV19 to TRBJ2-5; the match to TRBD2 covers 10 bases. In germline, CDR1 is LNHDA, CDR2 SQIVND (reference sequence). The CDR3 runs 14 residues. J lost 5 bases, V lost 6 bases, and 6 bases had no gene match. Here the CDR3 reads CASRKRGGGETQYF. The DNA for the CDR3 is TGTGCCAGTAGAAAGCGGGGGGGCGGGGAGACCCAGTACTTC.

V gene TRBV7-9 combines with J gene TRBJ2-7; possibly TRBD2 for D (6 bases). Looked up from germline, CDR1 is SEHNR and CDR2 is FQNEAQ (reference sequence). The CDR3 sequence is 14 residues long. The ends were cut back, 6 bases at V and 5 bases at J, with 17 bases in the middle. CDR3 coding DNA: TGTGCCAGCAGTCACTGGGGGACTCAAGACGAGCAGTACTTC. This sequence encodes CASSHWGTQDEQYF.

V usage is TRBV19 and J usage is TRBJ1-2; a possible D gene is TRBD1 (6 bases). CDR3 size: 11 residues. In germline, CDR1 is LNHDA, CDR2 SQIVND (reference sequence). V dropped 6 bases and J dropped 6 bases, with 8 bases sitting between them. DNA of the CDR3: TGTGCCAGTAGATACAGGGATGGCTACACCTTC. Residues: CASRYRDGYTF.

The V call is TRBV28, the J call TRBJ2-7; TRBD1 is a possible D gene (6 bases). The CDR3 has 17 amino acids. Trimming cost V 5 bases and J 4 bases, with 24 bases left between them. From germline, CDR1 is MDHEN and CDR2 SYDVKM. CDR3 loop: CASSPNLTGTSVYEQYF. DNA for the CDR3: TGTGCCAGCAGTCCTAACCTCACAGGGACCTCCGTATACGAGCAGTACTTC.

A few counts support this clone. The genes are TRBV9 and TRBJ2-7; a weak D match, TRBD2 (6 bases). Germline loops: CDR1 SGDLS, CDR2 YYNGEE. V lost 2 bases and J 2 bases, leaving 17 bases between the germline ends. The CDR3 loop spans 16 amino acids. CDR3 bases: TGTGCCAGCAGCGTTAGTCCCTTGGGGGGAGCCTACGAGCAGTACTTC. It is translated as CASSVSPLGGAYEQYF.

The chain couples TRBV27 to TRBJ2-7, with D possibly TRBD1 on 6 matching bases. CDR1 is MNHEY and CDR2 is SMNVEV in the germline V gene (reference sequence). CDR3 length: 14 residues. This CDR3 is CAAKRLGAAYEQYF. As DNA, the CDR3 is TGTGCAGCCAAGAGATTGGGGGCCGCCTACGAGCAGTACTTC.

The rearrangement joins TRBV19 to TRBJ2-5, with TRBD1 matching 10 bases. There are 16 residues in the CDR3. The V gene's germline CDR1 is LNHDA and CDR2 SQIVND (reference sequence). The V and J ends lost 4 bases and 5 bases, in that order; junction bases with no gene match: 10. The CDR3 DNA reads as TGTGCCAGTAGTAAGCCTAGGACAGGGGGAAGGGAGACCCAGTACTTC. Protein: CASSKPRTGGRETQYF.

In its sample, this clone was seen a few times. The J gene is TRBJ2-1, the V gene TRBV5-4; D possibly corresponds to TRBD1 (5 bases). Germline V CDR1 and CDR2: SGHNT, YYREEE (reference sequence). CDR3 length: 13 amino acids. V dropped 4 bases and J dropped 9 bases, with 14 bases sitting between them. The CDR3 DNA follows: TGTGCCAGCAGCCGAGAAGGGGCAGGTGAGCAGTTCTTC. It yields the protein CASSREGAGEQFF.

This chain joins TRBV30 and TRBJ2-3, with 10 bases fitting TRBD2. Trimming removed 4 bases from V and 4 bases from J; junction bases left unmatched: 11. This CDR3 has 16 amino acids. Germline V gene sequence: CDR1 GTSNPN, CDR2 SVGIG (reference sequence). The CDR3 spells CAWTYGVAGGADTQYF. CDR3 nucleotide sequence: TGTGCCTGGACTTACGGGGTAGCGGGAGGCGCAGATACGCAGTATTTT.